This record concerns one T cell receptor (beta chain) sequence. The sample is drawn from a study of preoperative IRX-2 immunotherapy in early breast cancer. Data came from immunoSEQ multiplex PCR; TCRdb stores just in-frame clones and leaves some out. The table includes approximately 96,000 clones, 80% to 90% detected once. The germline V gene has CDR1 KGHSH and CDR2 LQKENI. CDR3 length: 15 amino acids. V lost 0 bases to trimming and J lost 8 bases, with 16 bases between them. Treatment indicated: preoperative locoregional IRX-2 cytokine immunotherapy. Preoperative locoregional IRX-2 cytokine immunotherapy was tested in the phase Ib source study.

The clonotype originates from a human donor with breast cancer. The chain combines TRBV18 with TRBJ1-2; D may be TRBD1 (5 bases). The sample in question was tumor tissue, obtained after IRX-2 immunotherapy. CDR3 nucleotide sequence: TGTGCCAGCTCACCACCGGGCAGGGTGCCAGGGGGCTACACCTTC. This gives the protein CASSPPGRVPGGYTF.